Below are 3 T cell receptor beta chains sequenced from a single sample in a study of T cells in Graves' hyperthyroidism and ophthalmopathy. From RNA transcripts, TCR beta CDR3 regions were amplified. First-round RT-PCR with HTBI primers amplified the TCR CDR3 region. TCRdb re-called the multiplex PCR reads through MiXCR, storing one row per CDR3 protein. Of about 350,000 distinct CDR3 sequences listed, about 14% were seen once; the top ten hold about 22%. What was sequenced was blood. The receptors derive from a woman between 25 and 40 years old with Graves' hyperthyroidism.

This clonotype has a single count. V usage is TRBV10-1 and J usage is TRBJ2-1, with a possible D match to TRBD2 (5 bases). Trimming removed 2 bases at V and 3 bases at J, with 8 bases between. This CDR3 is built from 14 residues. Germline V gene lookup returns CDR1 WNHNN and CDR2 SYGVQD (reference sequence). CDR3 residues: CASSEKRDYNEQFF. The CDR3 coding sequence is TGCGCCAGCAGTGAGAAGAGGGACTACAATGAGCAGTTCTTC.

This clonotype was detected ten times or more. The chain is built from TRBV9 and TRBJ1-1, with D hard to call. The ends were cut back, 0 bases at V and 4 bases at J, with 13 bases in the middle. Germline V gene sequence: CDR1 SGDLS, CDR2 YYNGEE. The CDR3 spans 15 residues. The CDR3 DNA sequence: TGTGCCAGCAGCGTAGACGGCAGGTCCGTCACTGAAGCTTTCTTT. Translation gives CASSVDGRSVTEAFF. Full variable domain (outside the CDR3, taken from reference TRBV9 and TRBJ1-1): DSGVTQTPKHLITATGQRVTLRCSPRSGDLSVYWYQQSLDQGLQFLIQYYNGEERAKGNILERFSAQQFPDLHSELNLSSLELGDSALYFCASSVDGRSVTEAFFGQGTRLTVV.

There are a few counts of this clonotype. The rearrangement links TRBV30 to TRBJ1-1, with D tentatively TRBD1 (6 bases). This CDR3 is 13 amino acids long. V was pared by 4 bases and J by 7 bases, with 16 bases between. CDR1 is GTSNPN, CDR2 SVGIG, per germline (reference sequence). This CDR3 reads CAWKPGGAGEAFF. In DNA, the CDR3 is TGTGCCTGGAAGCCTGGGGGGGCTGGTGAAGCTTTCTTT.